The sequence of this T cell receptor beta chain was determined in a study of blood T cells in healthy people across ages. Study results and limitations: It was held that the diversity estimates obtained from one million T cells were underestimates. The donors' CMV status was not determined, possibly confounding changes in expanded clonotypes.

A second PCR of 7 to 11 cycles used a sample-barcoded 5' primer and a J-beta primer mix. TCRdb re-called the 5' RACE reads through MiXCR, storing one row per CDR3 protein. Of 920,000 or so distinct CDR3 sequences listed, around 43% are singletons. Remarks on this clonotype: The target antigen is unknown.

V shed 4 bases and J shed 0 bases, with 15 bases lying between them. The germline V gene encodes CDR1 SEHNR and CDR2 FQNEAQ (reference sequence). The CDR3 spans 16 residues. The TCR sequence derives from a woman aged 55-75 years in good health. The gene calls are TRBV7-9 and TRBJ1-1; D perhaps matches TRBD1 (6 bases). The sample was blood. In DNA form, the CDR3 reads TGTGCCAGCAGCTCCCTAACCGGGACATTGAACACTGAAGCTTTCTTT. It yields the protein CASSSLTGTLNTEAFF. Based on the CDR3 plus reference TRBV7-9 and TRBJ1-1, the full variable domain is DTGVSQNPRHKITKRGQNVTFRCDPISEHNRLYWYRQTLGQGPEFLTYFQNEAQLEKSRLLSDRFSAERPKGSFSTLEIQRTEQGDSAMYLCASSSLTGTLNTEAFFGQGTRLTVV.